The 8 T cell receptor beta chains in this list originate from one sample, sequenced in a study of Ad26.COV2.S vaccination and SARS-CoV-2 variants. Profiling relied on immunoSEQ multiplex PCR, and the TCRdb table lists in-frame clones only, not all of them. The data show hundreds of thousands of clones, 70% to 90% seen once. Treatment given: roughly 18 received Ad26.COV2.S at low or high dose, single or two shots; five or six received placebo; per-sample allocation not given. The samples date from day 63 after the first vaccine or placebo injection. The material sequenced was peripheral blood, taken in a trial of Ad26.COV2.S vaccine versus placebo. All receptors come from a person aged 18 to 65 who received the Ad26.COV2.S COVID-19 vaccine or a placebo.

V usage is TRBV5-1 and J usage is TRBJ2-5, with D perhaps matching TRBD2 (6 bases). The CDR3 totals 14 residues. V was clipped by 0 bases and J by 5 bases, with 11 bases between them. The germline CDR1 and CDR2 sequences are SGHRS and YFSETQ. CDR3 protein: CASSLDAGSETQYF. The CDR3, as DNA: TGCGCCAGCAGCTTGGATGCGGGGTCCGAGACCCAGTACTTC.

The CDR3 DNA sequence: TGTGCCAGCTCACCAGGGCACGGGGAGACCCAGTACTTC. It codes for CASSPGHGETQYF. This rearrangement joins TRBV18 to TRBJ2-5; D unclear. The V end was cut by 2 bases, the J end by 5 bases, with 9 bases between. CDR3 length equals 13 residues. The germline CDR1 and CDR2 sequences are KGHSH and LQKENI.

The chain has TRBV18 and TRBJ1-1; D gene ambiguous. CDR1 KGHSH and CDR2 LQKENI come from the germline V gene. Trimming left V 2 bases short and J 7 bases short, with 23 bases between. This CDR3 spans 17 amino acids. The CDR3 protein is CASSPKGAPTKAFEAFF. The CDR3, as DNA: TGTGCCAGCTCACCAAAAGGTGCCCCGACGAAGGCCTTTGAAGCTTTCTTT.

The chain uses TRBV11-2 and TRBJ2-5; D gene unclear. CDR3 length: 12 amino acids. Germline CDR1 and CDR2: SGHAT and FQNNGV. The V end lost 0 bases, the J end lost 5 bases, and 4 bases lay between the germline ends. CDR3 region: CASSLDAETQYF. The CDR3 DNA is TGTGCCAGCAGCTTAGATGCGGAGACCCAGTACTTC.

This chain links TRBV6-2 or TRBV6-3 with TRBJ2-1, with 12 bases identical to TRBD2. After removal of 6 bases from V and 12 bases from J, the junction contained 12 bases not matched to a gene. Looked up from germline, CDR1 is MNHEY and CDR2 is SVGEGT. This CDR3 comprises 15 residues. CDR3 region: CASRPSGRGDRRQFF. The CDR3 region has the DNA TGTGCCAGCAGACCTAGCGGGAGGGGGGATCGTAGGCAGTTCTTC.

The chain carries TRBV20-1 and TRBJ1-2; D gene ambiguous. Germline V gene sequence: CDR1 DFQATT, CDR2 SNEGSKA (reference sequence). The length of the CDR3 is 11 residues. Trimming removed 6 bases from V and 7 bases from J, with 12 bases in between. DNA of the CDR3: TGCAGTGCCCCGGCGGGGAGTGGCTACACCTTC. This translates into CSAPAGSGYTF.

The chain's CDR3 is CASSFNMNTEAFF. As DNA, the CDR3 is TGTGCCAGCAGCTTCAACATGAACACTGAAGCTTTCTTT. The chain joins TRBV28 to TRBJ1-1; D is uncertain. This CDR3 is built from 13 residues. Trimming removed 6 bases from V and 0 bases from J, with 8 bases in between. CDR1 is MDHEN, CDR2 SYDVKM, per germline.

The chain has TRBV11-3 and TRBJ2-5, with D unclear. This CDR3 is 13 amino acids long. Germline CDR1 reads SGHNT; CDR2 reads YENEEA. Between the trimmed V and J ends, which lost 5 bases and 6 bases, there was a span of 13 bases. The CDR3: CASSPAGSKTQYF. The DNA of the CDR3 is TGTGCCAGCAGCCCGGCTGGGTCGAAGACCCAGTACTTC.